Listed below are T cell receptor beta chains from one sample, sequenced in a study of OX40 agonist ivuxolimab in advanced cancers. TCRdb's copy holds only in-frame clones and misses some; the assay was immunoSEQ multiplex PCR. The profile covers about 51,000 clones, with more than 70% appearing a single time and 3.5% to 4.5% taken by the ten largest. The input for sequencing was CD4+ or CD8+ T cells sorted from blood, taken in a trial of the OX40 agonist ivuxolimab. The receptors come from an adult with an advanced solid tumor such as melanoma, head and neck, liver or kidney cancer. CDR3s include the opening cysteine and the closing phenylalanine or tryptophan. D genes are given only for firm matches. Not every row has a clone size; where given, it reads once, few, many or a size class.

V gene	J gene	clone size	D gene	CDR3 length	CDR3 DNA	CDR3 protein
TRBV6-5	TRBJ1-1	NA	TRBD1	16	TGTGCCAGCAGTTACGTAGGACAGGGAATGAACACTGAAGCTTTCTTT	CASSYVGQGMNTEAFF
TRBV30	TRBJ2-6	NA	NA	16	TGTGCCTGGAGTGGTGGAGAACCCTCTGGGGCCAACGTCCTGACTTTC	CAWSGGEPSGANVLTF
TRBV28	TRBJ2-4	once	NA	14	TGTGCCAGCAGTTTATCCCAAGGATTAAACATTCAGTACTTC	CASSLSQGLNIQYF
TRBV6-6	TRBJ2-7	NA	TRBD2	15	TGTGCCAGCAGTCCCCGGCGGACTAGCGGGAGCGAGCAGTACTTC	CASSPRRTSGSEQYF
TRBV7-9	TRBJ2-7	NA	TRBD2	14	TGTGCCAGCAGCCTCCGGGGCGGGGGCTACGAGCAGTACTTC	CASSLRGGGYEQYF
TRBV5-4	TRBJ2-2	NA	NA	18	TGTGCCAGCAGCTTTGTGCGCGCGACCGGGGATAACACCGGGGAGCTGTTTTTT	CASSFVRATGDNTGELFF
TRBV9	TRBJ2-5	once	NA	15	TGTGCCAGCAGCGTTTCTCCCCCTCCCCAAGAGACCCAGTACTTC	CASSVSPPPQETQYF
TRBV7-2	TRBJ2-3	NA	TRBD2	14	TGTGCCAGCAGCAAGCGGGCGGGGGCAGATACGCAGTATTTT	CASSKRAGADTQYF
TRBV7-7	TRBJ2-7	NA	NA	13	TGTGCTAGCAGCTTAACAGCGACCTACGAGCAGTACTTC	CASSLTATYEQYF
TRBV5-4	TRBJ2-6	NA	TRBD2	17	TGTGCCAGCAGCCATACTAGCGGGGGTTCTGGGGCCAACGTCCTGACTTTC	CASSHTSGGSGANVLTF
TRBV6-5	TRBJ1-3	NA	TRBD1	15	TGTGCCAGCAGTATTGACAGGGCCTCTGGAAACACCATATATTTT	CASSIDRASGNTIYF
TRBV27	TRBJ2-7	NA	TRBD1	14	TGTGCCAGCAGTTACAGGGGATCTTTTCACGAGCAGTACTTC	CASSYRGSFHEQYF
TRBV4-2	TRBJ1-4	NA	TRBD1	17	TGTGCCAGCAGCCAAGTAGGACAGGGGGTGGGTAATGAAAAACTGTTTTTT	CASSQVGQGVGNEKLFF
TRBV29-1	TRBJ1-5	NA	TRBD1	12	TGCAGCGTTCTGACAGGGGATCAGCCCCAGCATTTT	CSVLTGDQPQHF
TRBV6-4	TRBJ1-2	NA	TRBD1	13	TGTGCCAGCAGCGAGACAGGGGGCGGTGGCTACACCTTC	CASSETGGGGYTF
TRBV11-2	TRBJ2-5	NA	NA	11	TGTGCCAGCAGCTCTACCGAGACCCAGTACTTC	CASSSTETQYF
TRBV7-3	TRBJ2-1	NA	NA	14	TGTGCCAGCAGCTTAGGGGGTACGAACAATGAGCAGTTCTTC	CASSLGGTNNEQFF
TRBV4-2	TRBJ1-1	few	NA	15	TGTGCCAGCAGCCGCGGGACCCTACGTAGCACTGAAGCTTTCTTT	CASSRGTLRSTEAFF
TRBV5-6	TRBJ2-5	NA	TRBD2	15	TGTGCCAGCAACACCGGGACTAGCGACCAAGAGACCCAGTACTTC	CASNTGTSDQETQYF
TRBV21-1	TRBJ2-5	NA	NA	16	TGTGCCAGCAGCAAAGTGAGGAGCGCCAGCAGGGAGACCCAGTACTTC	CASSKVRSASRETQYF
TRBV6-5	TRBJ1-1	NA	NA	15	TGTGCCAGCAGCCCGAACTCCGGGTACAGCACTGAAGCTTTCTTT	CASSPNSGYSTEAFF
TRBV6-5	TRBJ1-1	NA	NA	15	TGTGCCAGCAGTTACCAACGGATTATGAACACTGAAGCTTTCTTT	CASSYQRIMNTEAFF
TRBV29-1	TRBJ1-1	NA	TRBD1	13	TGCAGCGTCCGGACAGGTACCGGCACTGAAGCTTTCTTT	CSVRTGTGTEAFF
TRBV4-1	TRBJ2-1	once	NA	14	TGCGCCAGCAGCCATAGAACGGTAGGCTATGAGCAGTTCTTC	CASSHRTVGYEQFF
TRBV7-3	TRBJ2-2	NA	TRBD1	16	TGTGCCAGCAGCTTACGGGACAGGGTTTTTCCCGGGGAGCTGTTTTTT	CASSLRDRVFPGELFF
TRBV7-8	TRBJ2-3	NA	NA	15	TGTGCCAGCACCCCTCAGGCGGACTACACAGATACGCAGTATTTT	CASTPQADYTDTQYF
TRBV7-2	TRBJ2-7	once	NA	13	TGTGCCAGCAGCTTCGGCACCCTCTGGGAGCAGTACTTC	CASSFGTLWEQYF
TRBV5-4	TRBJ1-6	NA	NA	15	TGTGCCAGCAGCAATCAGGGTATACTTAATTCACCCCTCCACTTT	CASSNQGILNSPLHF
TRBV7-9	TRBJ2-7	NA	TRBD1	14	TGTGCCAGCAGCTTAAGGGACAGGGTCTACGAGCAGTACTTC	CASSLRDRVYEQYF